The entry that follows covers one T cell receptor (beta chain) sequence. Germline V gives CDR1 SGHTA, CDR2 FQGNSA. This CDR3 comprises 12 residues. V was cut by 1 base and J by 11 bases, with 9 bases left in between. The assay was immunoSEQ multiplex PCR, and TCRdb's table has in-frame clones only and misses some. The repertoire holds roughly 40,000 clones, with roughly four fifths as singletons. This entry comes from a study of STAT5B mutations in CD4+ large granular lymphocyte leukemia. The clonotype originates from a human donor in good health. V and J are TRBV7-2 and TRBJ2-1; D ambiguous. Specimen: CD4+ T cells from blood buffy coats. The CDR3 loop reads CASSLVRVQQFF. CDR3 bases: TGTGCCAGCAGCTTAGTAAGGGTTCAGCAGTTCTTC.